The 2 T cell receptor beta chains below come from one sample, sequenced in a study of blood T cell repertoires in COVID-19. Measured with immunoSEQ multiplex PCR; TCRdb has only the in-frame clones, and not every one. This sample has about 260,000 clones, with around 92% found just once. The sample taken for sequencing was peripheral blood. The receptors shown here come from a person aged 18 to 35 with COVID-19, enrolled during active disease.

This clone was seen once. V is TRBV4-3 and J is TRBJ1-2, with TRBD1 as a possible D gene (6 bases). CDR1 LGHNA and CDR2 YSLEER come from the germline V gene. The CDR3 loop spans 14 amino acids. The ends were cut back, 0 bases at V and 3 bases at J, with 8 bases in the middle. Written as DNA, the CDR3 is TGCGCCAGCAGCCAAGACAGGGGTGACTATGGCTACACCTTC. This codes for CASSQDRGDYGYTF.

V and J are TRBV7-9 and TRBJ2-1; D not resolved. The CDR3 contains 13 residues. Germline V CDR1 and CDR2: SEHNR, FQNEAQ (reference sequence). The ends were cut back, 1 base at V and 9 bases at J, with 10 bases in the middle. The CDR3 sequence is CASSLVGRSEQFF. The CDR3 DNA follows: TGTGCCAGCAGCTTAGTAGGAAGGAGTGAGCAGTTCTTC.